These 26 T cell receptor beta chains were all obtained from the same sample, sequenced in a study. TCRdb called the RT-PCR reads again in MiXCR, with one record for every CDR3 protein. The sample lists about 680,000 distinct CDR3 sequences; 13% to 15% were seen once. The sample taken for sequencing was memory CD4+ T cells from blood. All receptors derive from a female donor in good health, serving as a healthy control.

In DNA, the CDR3 is TGTGCCAGCAGTCCTGTCACTAGCGGCGCCCAGGGAGAGCAGTTCTTC. Encoded protein: CASSPVTSGAQGEQFF. This rearrangement joins TRBV28 to TRBJ2-1; the match to TRBD2 covers 8 bases. V was clipped by 5 bases and J by 10 bases; unmatched bases: 16. CDR1 and CDR2 (germline): MDHEN, SYDVKM. The length of the CDR3 is 16 residues.

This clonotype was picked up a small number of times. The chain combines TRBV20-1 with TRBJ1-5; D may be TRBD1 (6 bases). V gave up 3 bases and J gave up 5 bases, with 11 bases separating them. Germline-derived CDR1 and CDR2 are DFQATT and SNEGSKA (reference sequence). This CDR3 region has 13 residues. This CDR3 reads CSARRQAYQPQHF. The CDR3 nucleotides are TGCAGTGCTAGGCGACAGGCTTATCAGCCCCAGCATTTT.

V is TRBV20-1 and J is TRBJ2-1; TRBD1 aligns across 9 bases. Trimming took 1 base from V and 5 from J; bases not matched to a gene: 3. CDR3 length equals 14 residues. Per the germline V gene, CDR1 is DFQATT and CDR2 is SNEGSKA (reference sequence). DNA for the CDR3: TGCAGTGCTAGAGGACAGGGGGAAAACAATGAGCAGTTCTTC. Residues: CSARGQGENNEQFF.

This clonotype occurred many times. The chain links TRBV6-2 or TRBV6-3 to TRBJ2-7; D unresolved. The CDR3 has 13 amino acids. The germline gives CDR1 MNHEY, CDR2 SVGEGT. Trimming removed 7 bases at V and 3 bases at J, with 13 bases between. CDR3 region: CASMGRNFYEQYF. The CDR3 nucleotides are TGTGCCAGCATGGGCCGAAACTTCTACGAGCAGTACTTC.

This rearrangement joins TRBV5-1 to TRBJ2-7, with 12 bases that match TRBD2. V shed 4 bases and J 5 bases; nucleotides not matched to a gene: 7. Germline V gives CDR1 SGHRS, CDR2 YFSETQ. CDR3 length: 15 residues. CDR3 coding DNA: TGCGCCAGCAGCCGGACTAGCGGGATCCTAGACGAGCAGTACTTC. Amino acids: CASSRTSGILDEQYF.

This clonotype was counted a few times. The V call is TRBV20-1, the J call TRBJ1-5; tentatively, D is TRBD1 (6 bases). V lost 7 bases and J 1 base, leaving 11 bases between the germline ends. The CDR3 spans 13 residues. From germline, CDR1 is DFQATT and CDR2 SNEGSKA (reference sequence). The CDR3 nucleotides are TGCAGTGTTATAGACAGGAGCAATCAGCCCCAGCATTTT. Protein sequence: CSVIDRSNQPQHF.

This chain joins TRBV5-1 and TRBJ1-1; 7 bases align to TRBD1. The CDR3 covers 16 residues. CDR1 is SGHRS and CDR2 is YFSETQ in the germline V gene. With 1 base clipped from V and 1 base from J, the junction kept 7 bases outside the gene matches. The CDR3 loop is CASSLSGGTENTEAFF. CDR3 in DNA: TGCGCCAGCAGCTTGAGTGGGGGGACAGAGAACACTGAAGCTTTCTTT. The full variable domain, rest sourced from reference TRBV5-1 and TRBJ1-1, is KAGVTQTPRYLIKTRGQQVTLSCSPISGHRSVSWYQQTPGQGLQFLFEYFSETQRNKGNFPGRFSGRQFSNSRSEMNVSTLELGDSALYLCASSLSGGTENTEAFFGQGTRLTVV.

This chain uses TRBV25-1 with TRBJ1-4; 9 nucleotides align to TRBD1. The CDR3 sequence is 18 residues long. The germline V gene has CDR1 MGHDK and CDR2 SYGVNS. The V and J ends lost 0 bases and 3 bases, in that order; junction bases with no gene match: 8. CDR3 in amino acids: CASSEYSTGGAPNEKLFF. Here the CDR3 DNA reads TGTGCCAGCAGTGAATACTCGACAGGGGGGGCCCCTAATGAAAAACTGTTTTTT.

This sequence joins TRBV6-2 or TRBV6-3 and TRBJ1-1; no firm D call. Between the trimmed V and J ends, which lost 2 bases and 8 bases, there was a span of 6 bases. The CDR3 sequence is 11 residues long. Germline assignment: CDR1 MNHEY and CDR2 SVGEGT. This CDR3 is CASSYRIEAFF. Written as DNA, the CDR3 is TGTGCCAGCAGTTACCGGATAGAAGCTTTCTTT.

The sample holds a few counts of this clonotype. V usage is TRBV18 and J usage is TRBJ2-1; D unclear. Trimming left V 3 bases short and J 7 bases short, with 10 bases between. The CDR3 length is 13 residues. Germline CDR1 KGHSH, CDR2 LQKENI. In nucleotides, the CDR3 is TGTGCCAGCTCACCCCCCGGAGAGAATGAGCAGTTCTTC. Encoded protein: CASSPPGENEQFF. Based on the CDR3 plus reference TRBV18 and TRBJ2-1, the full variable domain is NAGVMQNPRHLVRRRGQEARLRCSPMKGHSHVYWYRQLPEEGLKFMVYLQKENIIDESGMPKERFSAEFPKEGPSILRIQQVVRGDSAAYFCASSPPGENEQFFGPGTRLTVL.

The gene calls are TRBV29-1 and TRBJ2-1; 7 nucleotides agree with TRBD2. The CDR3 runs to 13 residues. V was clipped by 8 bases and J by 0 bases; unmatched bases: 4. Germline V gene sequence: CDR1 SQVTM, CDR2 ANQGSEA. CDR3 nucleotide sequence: TGCAGCATACTAGCGCTCTCCTACAATGAGCAGTTCTTC. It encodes CSILALSYNEQFF.

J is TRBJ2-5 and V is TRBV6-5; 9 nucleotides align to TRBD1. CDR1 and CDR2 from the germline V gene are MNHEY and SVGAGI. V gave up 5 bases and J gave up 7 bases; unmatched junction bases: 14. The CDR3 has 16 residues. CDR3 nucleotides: TGTGCCAGCAGTAAACCGGGACAGGGACCGGGGGGGACCCAGTACTTC. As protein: CASSKPGQGPGGTQYF.

The CDR3 protein is CASSPFSTGSYEQYF. The DNA of the CDR3 is TGTGCCAGCTCACCATTTTCTACAGGTTCCTACGAGCAGTACTTC. The chain couples TRBV18 to TRBJ2-7; possibly TRBD1 for D (5 bases). Germline CDR1 KGHSH, CDR2 LQKENI. This CDR3 contains 15 residues. Trimming shortened V by 2 bases and J by 1 base, and 12 bases separated the two germline ends.

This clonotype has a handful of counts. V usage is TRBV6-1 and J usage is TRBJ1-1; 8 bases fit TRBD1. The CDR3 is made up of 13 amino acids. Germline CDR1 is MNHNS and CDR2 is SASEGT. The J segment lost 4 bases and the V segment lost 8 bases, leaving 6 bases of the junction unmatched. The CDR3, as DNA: TGTGCCAGCTTCTACAGGGGGAGCACTGAAGCTTTCTTT. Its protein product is CASFYRGSTEAFF.

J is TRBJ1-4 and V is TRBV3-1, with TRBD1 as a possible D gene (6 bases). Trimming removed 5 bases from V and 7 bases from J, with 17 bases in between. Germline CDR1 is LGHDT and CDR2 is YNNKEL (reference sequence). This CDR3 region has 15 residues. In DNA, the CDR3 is TGTGCCAGCAGCTACGCAGGGGACGGCGCTGAAAAACTGTTTTTT. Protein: CASSYAGDGAEKLFF.

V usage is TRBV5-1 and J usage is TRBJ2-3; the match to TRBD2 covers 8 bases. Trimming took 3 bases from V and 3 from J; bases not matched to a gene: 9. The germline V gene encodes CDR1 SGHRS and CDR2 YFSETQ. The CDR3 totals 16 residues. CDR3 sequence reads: CASSSALAGLTDTQYF. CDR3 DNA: TGCGCCAGCAGCTCGGCGTTAGCGGGATTGACAGATACGCAGTATTTT.

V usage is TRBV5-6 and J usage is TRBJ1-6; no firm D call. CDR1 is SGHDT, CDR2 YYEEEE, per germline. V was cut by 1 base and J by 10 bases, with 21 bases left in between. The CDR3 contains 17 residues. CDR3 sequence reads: CASSLLLSGEGNSPLHF. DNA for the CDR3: TGTGCCAGCAGCTTGTTATTGTCCGGGGAGGGAAACTCACCCCTCCACTTT.

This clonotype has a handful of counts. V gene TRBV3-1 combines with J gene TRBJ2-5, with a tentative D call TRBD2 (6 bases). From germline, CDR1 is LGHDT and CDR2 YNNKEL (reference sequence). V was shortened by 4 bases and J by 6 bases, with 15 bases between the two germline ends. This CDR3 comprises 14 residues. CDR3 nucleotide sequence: TGTGCCAGCAGCCGCCCGGGGGAGACGAAGACCCAGTACTTC. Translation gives CASSRPGETKTQYF.

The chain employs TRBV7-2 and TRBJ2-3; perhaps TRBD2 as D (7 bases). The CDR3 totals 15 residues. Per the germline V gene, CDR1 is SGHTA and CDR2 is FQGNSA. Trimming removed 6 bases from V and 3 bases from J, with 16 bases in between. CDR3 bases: TGTGCCAGCAGTTCGGCGGGGGCGGGGACAGATACGCAGTATTTT. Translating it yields CASSSAGAGTDTQYF.

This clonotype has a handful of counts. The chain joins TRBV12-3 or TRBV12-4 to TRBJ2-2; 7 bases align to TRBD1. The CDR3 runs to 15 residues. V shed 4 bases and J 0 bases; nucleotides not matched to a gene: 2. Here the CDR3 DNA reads TGTGCCAGCAGTTACAGGGGTGCGAACACCGGGGAGCTGTTTTTT. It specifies CASSYRGANTGELFF.

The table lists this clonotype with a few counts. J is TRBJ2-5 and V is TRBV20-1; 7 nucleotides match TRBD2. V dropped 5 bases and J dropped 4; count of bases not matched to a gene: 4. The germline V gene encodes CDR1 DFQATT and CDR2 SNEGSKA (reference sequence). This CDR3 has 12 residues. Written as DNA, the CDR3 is TGCAGTGCTGGACTAGGTCCAGAGACCCAGTACTTC. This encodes CSAGLGPETQYF.

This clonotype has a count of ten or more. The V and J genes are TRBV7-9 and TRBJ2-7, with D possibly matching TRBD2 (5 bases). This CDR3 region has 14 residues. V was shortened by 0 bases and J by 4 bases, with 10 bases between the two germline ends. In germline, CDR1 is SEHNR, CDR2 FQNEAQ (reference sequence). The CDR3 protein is CASSLAGVQYEQYF. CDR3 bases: TGTGCCAGCAGCTTAGCGGGAGTTCAGTACGAGCAGTACTTC.

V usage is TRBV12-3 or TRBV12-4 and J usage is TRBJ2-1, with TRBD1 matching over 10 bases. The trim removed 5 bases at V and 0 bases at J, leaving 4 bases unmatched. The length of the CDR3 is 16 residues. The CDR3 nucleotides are TGTGCCAGCAGTCTAGGGGACAGGGGCTCCTACAATGAGCAGTTCTTC. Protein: CASSLGDRGSYNEQFF.

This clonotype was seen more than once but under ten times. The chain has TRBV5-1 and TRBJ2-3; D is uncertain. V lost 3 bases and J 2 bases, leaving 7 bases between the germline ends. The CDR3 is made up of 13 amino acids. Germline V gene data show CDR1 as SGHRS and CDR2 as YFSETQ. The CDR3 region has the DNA TGCGCCAGCAGCTCAGCGATCACAGATACGCAGTATTTT. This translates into CASSSAITDTQYF. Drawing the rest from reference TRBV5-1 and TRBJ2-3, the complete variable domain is KAGVTQTPRYLIKTRGQQVTLSCSPISGHRSVSWYQQTPGQGLQFLFEYFSETQRNKGNFPGRFSGRQFSNSRSEMNVSTLELGDSALYLCASSSAITDTQYFGPGTRLTVL.

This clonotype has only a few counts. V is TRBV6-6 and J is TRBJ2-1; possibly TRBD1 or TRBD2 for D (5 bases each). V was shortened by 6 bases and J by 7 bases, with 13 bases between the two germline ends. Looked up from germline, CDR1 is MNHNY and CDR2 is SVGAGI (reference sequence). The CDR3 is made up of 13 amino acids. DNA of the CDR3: TGTGCCAGCAGATCCGTGGGGGTAAATGAGCAGTTCTTC. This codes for CASRSVGVNEQFF.

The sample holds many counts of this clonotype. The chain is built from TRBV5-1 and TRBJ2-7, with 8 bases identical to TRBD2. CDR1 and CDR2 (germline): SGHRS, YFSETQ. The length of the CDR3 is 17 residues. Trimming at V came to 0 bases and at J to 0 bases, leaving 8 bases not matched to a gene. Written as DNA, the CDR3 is TGCGCCAGCAGCTTGGGGATCGCGGGGGGTCCCTCCTACGAGCAGTACTTC. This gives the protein CASSLGIAGGPSYEQYF.